A single T cell receptor (beta chain) is shown here with its context. This entry comes from a study of control samples from healthy donors and cancer patients. Using immunoSEQ multiplex PCR, the repertoire was profiled, and TCRdb retains in-frame clones only, with some absent. The sample consists of 150,000 to 200,000 clones, more than 85% of them appearing once. V was clipped by 6 bases and J by 2 bases; unmatched bases: 4. This CDR3 comprises 14 residues. CDR1 MNHEY and CDR2 SVGAGI come from the germline V gene. V gene TRBV6-5 combines with J gene TRBJ1-3; 7 bases align to TRBD1. The sample consisted of blood. The receptor was derived from a woman aged 25 to 39 in good health. CDR3 sequence reads: CASRDRRTGNTIYF. CDR3 coding DNA: TGTGCCAGCAGGGACAGGAGGACTGGAAACACCATATATTTT.